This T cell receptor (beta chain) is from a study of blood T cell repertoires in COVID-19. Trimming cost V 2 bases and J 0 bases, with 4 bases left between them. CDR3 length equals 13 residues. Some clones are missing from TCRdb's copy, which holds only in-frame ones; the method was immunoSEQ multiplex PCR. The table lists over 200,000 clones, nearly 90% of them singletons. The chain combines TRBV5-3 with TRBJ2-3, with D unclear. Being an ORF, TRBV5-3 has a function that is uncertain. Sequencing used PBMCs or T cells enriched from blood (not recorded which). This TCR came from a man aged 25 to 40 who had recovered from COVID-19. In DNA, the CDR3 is TGTGCCAGAAGCTTCGCGAGCACAGATACGCAGTATTTT. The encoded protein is CARSFASTDTQYF.